The TCR beta chain described here comes from a study of CD8 T cells in ankylosing spondylitis. This clonotype was picked up a small number of times. The antigen is undetermined. Findings and caveats of the study: Reports say disease-linked clones showed up significantly more in matched ankylosing spondylitis synovial fluid. CD8+ disease-linked clones were present at relatively low frequencies in blood. For ankylosing spondylitis blood, a TCR beta motif of several highly homologous variants appeared characteristic.

In making TCR beta libraries, quantitative 5'-RACE with molecular barcodes was used. Each CDR3 protein is one row after TCRdb ran MiXCR on the 5' RACE reads. This sample has about 400,000 distinct CDR3 sequences, with 20% to 25% found just once. Sequencing was performed on blood, either unsorted or a sorted T cell fraction (not recorded which). This TCR came from a male donor with ankylosing spondylitis or in good health (not recorded which).

Here the CDR3 reads CSVEDREREAGIETGELFF. Written as DNA, the CDR3 is TGCAGCGTTGAAGATCGGGAAAGGGAGGCAGGGATAGAAACCGGGGAGCTGTTTTTT. The J gene is TRBJ2-2, the V gene TRBV29-1; maybe TRBD2 (6 bases). Trimming removed 0 bases from V and 5 bases from J, with 25 bases in between. The CDR3 is 19 amino acids. The germline V gene encodes CDR1 SQVTM and CDR2 ANQGSEA.